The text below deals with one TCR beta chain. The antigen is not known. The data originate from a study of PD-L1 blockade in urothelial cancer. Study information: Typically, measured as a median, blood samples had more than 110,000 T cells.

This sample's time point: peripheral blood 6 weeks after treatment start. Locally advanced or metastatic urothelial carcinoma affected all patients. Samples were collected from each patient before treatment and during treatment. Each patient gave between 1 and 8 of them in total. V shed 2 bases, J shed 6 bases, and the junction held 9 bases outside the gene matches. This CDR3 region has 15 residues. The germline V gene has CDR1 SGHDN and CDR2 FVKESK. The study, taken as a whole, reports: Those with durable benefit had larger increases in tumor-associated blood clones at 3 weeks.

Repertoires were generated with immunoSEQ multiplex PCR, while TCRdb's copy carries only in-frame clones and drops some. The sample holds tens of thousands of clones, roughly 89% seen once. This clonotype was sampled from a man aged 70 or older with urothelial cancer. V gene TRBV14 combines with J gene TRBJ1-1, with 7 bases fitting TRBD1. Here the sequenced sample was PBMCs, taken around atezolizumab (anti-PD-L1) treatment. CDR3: CASSQNRGIISEAFF. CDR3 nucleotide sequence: TGTGCCAGCAGCCAAAACAGGGGAATCATCTCTGAAGCTTTCTTT.